The TCR beta chain under discussion was sequenced for a study of cytomegalovirus exposure and HLA in healthy donors. General study results and limits: The likely explanation for a cluster of highly shared sequence variants was sequencing artifact.

This clone was picked up one time. Antigen: not known. 13 Jbeta primers and 60 Vbeta primers were used for the PCR. Data came from immunoSEQ multiplex PCR; TCRdb stores just in-frame clones and leaves some out. This table holds approximately 150,000 clones, around 80% found once. Trimming pared 5 bases from V and 10 bases from J, leaving 12 bases between. The CDR3 has 12 residues. Per the germline V gene, CDR1 is MNHNS and CDR2 is SASEGT. The specimen sequenced was PBMCs. The chain employs TRBV6-1 and TRBJ1-5, with a weak D call TRBD1 (5 bases). The source is a female donor in good health and CMV-seronegative. The CDR3 bases are TGTGCCAGCAGTCCGCAGGGTACACCCCAGCATTTT. Its protein product is CASSPQGTPQHF.